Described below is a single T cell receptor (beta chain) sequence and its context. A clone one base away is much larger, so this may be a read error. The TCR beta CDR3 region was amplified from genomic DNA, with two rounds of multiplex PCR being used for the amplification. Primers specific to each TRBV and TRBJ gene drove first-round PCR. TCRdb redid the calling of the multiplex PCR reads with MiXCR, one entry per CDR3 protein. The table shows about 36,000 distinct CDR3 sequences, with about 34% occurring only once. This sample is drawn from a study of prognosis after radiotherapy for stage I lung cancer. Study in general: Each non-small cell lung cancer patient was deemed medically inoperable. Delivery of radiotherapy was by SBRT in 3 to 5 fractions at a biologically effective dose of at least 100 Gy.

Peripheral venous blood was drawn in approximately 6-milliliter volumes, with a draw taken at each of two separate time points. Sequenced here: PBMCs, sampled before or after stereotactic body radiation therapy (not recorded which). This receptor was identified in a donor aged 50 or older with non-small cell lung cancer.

Written as DNA, the CDR3 is TGTGCCAGCATGTCGCCGGGACAGGGGGCTTCGGAACTGTTTTTT. Amino acids: CASMSPGQGASELFF. V usage is TRBV12-3 or TRBV12-4 and J usage is TRBJ1-4, with TRBD1 matching over 12 bases. This CDR3 contains 15 residues. V shed 7 bases, J shed 12 bases, and the junction held 12 bases outside the gene matches.